This TCR beta chain came from a study of blood T cell repertoires in COVID-19. Study summary: Spain, Italy and the United States supplied samples that represented acute and convalescent COVID-19.

Some clones are missing from TCRdb's copy, which holds only in-frame ones; the method was immunoSEQ multiplex PCR. The sample includes roughly 70,000 clones, 80% of them seen just once. From germline, CDR1 is SGHNT and CDR2 YENEEA. The CDR3 is made up of 17 amino acids. The trim removed 0 bases at V and 6 bases at J, leaving 13 bases unmatched. Sequenced: peripheral blood. This receptor was taken from a man between 65 and 85 years old who had recovered from COVID-19. The chain has TRBV11-3 and TRBJ2-7; TRBD1 matches 8 bases. In DNA form, the CDR3 reads TGTGCCAGCAGCTTAGAATCATGGGGGACAGGTAACGGCGAGCAGTACTTC. It specifies CASSLESWGTGNGEQYF.